The clone carrying this T cell receptor beta chain was counted between two and nine times. Per the original methods: Estimation of nucleated cell counts relied on the amplification of reference gene primers. Method: immunoSEQ multiplex PCR; TCRdb's copy keeps in-frame clones and lacks some. V and J calls plus clone size are reproduced from that table; the DNA served to infer D and trimming. Of more than 85,000 clones listed, 75% are singletons. The CDR3 covers 15 residues. CDR1 and CDR2 from the germline V gene are MDHEN and SYDVKM. V was clipped by 8 bases and J by 2 bases, with 16 bases between them. The data belong to a study of blood T cell repertoires in COVID-19.

The chain links TRBV28 to TRBJ2-1, with TRBD2 as a possible D gene (5 bases). This TCR derives from a woman aged 45 to 65 with acute or convalescent COVID-19. Sequenced material: peripheral blood. In DNA form, the CDR3 reads TGTGCCAGCCAATGGCGAGGGCCGACCTACAATGAGCAGTTCTTC. It translates to CASQWRGPTYNEQFF.